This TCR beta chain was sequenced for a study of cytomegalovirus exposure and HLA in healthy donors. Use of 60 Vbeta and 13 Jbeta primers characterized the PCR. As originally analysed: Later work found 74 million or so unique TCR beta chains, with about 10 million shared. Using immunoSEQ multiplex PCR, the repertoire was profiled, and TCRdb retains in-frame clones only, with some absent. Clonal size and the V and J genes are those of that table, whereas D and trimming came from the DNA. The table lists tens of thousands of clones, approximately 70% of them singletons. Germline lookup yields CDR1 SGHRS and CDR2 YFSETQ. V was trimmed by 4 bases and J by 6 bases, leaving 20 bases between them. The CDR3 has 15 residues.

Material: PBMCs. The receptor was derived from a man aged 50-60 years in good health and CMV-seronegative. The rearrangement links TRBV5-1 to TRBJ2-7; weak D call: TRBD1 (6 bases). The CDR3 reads CASSPQIRTTGEQYF. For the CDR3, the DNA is TGCGCCAGCAGCCCACAAATAAGGACGACAGGCGAGCAGTACTTC.